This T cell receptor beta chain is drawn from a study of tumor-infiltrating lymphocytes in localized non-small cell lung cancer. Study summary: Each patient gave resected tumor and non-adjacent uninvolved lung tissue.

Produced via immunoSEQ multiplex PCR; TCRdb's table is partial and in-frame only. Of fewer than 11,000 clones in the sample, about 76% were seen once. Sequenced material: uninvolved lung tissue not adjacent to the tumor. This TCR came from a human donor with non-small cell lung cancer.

Written as DNA, the CDR3 is TGTGCCAGCAGCTTATTCCAGTCCTACGAGCAGTACTTC. This sequence encodes CASSLFQSYEQYF. This rearrangement joins TRBV7-2 to TRBJ2-7; no clear D gene. The germline V gene encodes CDR1 SGHTA and CDR2 FQGNSA. CDR3 length: 13 amino acids. Trimming removed 2 bases at V and 1 base at J, with 6 bases between.